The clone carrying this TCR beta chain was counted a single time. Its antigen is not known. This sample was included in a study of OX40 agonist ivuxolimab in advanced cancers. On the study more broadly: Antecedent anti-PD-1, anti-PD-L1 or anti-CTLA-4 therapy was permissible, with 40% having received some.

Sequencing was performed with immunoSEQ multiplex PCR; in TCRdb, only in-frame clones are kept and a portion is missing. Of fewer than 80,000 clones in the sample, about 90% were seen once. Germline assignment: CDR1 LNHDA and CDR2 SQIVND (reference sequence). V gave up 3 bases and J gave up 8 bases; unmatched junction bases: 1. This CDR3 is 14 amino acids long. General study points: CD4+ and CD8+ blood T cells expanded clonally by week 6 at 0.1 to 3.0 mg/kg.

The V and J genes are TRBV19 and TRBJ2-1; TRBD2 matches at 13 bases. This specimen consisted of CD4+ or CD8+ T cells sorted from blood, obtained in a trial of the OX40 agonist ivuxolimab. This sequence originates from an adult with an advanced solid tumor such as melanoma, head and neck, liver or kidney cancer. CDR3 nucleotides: TGTGCCAGTAGTATGGGACTAGCGGGATATGAGCAGTTCTTC. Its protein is CASSMGLAGYEQFF. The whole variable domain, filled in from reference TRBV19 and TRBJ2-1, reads DGGITQSPKYLFRKEGQNVTLSCEQNLNHDAMYWYRQDPGQGLRLIYYSQIVNDFQKGDIAEGYSVSREKKESFPLTVTSAQKNPTAFYLCASSMGLAGYEQFFGPGTRLTVL.